The 3 T cell receptor beta chains below come from one sample, sequenced in a study of CD8+ T cells in alopecia areata. Extracted RNA was reverse transcribed into cDNA, the sequencing template. Produced via immunoSEQ multiplex PCR; TCRdb's table is partial and in-frame only. The repertoire holds 160,000 or so clones, with roughly 50% as singletons. As to treatment: oral pan-JAK inhibitor, 5-10 mg twice daily. Specimen: CD4+ T cells sorted from blood, collected at roughly week 58, from a patient treated with tofacitinib. These receptors were taken from a human donor with alopecia areata.

The chain recombines TRBV20-1 with TRBJ1-2, with no clear D. Germline CDR1 DFQATT, CDR2 SNEGSKA (reference sequence). The CDR3 runs 10 residues. V lost 3 bases and J 4 bases, leaving 3 bases between the germline ends. CDR3 DNA: TGCAGTGCTAGTGTCTATGGCTACACCTTC. Translation: CSASVYGYTF.

The chain employs TRBV30 and TRBJ1-2; D gene ambiguous. The CDR3 consists of 13 residues. CDR1 is GTSNPN, CDR2 SVGIG, per germline (reference sequence). V gave up 7 bases and J gave up 0 bases, with 12 bases separating them. The CDR3 spells CASIQITNYGYTF. CDR3 nucleotides: TGTGCCTCGATACAGATAACTAACTATGGCTACACCTTC.

This clone was found once. V gene TRBV6-5 combines with J gene TRBJ2-1; 9 bases are shared with TRBD2. Germline assignment: CDR1 MNHEY and CDR2 SVGAGI. The CDR3 covers 14 residues. J lost 11 bases, V lost 5 bases, and 10 bases had no gene match. CDR3 nucleotides: TGTGCCAGCAGTCGTAAGCCGACTAGCGGTAAGCAGTTCTTC. Residues: CASSRKPTSGKQFF.